This T cell receptor (beta chain) was captured by sequencing in a study of T cells in Graves' hyperthyroidism and ophthalmopathy. Amplification targeted TCR beta CDR3 regions from RNA transcripts. In the first-round RT-PCR of the TCR CDR3, the HTBI primer set was used. TCRdb re-analysed the multiplex PCR reads in MiXCR, keeping a single row per CDR3 protein. The data contain some 560,000 distinct CDR3 sequences, 14% of them seen just once; the ten biggest clones take up around 14%. This clonotype was seen repeatedly, ten times or more. From more than 9 ml of fresh peripheral blood, PBMCs were isolated. This CDR3 has 13 amino acids. V lost 3 bases and J 6 bases, leaving 12 bases between the germline ends.

The TCR sequence derives from a woman between 35 and 50 years old with Graves' hyperthyroidism. The rearrangement joins TRBV12-3 or TRBV12-4 to TRBJ2-7; D is perhaps TRBD2 (6 bases). The sample taken for sequencing was blood. CDR3 sequence reads: CASSFREVREQYF. In DNA, the CDR3 is TGTGCCAGCAGTTTTAGGGAGGTCCGCGAGCAGTACTTC.